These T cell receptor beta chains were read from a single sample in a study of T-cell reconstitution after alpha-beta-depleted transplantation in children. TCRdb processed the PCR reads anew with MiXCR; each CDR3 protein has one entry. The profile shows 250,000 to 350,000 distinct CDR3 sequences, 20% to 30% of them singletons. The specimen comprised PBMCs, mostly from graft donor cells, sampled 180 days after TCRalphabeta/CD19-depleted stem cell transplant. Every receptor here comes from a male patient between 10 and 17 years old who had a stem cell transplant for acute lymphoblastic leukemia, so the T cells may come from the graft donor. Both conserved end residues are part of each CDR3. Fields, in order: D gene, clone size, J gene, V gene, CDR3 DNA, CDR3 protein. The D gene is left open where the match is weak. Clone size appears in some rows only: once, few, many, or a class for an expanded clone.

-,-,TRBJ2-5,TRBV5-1,TGCGCCAGCAGCTGGGGTGTAAGCCTCCAAGAGACCCAGTACTTC,CASSWGVSLQETQYF
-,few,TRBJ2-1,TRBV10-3,TGTGCCATCAGTGACCCCCCGGAGGGATACAATGAGCAGTTCTTC,CAISDPPEGYNEQFF
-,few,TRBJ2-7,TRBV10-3,TGTGCCATCTCCTCCCCCTTAGGGATTGTTTCTTACGAGCAGTACTTC,CAISSPLGIVSYEQYF
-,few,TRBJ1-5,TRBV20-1,TGCAGTGCAACCGGGGCCTATCGGCCCCAGCATTTT,CSATGAYRPQHF
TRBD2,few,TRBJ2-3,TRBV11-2,TGTGCCAGCAGCTTACGACCTAGCGGGAACACAGATACGCAGTATTTT,CASSLRPSGNTDTQYF
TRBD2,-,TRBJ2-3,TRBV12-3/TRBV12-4,TGTGCCAGCAGTTTACTTCAGCGGGAGTTGGTGAGGGCAAGGGATACGCAGTATTTT,CASSLLQRELVRARDTQYF
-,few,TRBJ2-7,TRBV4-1,TGCGCCAGCAGCCCCTTTGGGGGAGGAGGGCCCTACGAGCAGTACTTC,CASSPFGGGGPYEQYF
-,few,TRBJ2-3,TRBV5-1,TGCGCCAGCAGCTTGCCACCCGATAGCGGAACTAGCACAGATACGCAGTATTTT,CASSLPPDSGTSTDTQYF
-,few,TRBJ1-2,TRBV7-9,TGTGCCAGCAGCTTCGCCCTTTGGATAAAGGACTATGGCTACACCTTC,CASSFALWIKDYGYTF
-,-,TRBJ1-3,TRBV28,TGTGCCAGCAGTTCGTTACGACCCGGGACACCCTCTGGAAACACCATATATTTT,CASSSLRPGTPSGNTIYF
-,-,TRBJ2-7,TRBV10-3,TGTGCCATCAGTGACCTATCCCTAAACTACGAGCAGTACTTC,CAISDLSLNYEQYF
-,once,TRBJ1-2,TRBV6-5,TGTGCCAGCAGTTACAGCCCTACCGGGGGCTACACCTTC,CASSYSPTGGYTF
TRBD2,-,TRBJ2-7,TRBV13,TGTGCCAGCAGCGATGGCCTACTAGCGGGAGTTGGTGAGCAGTACTTC,CASSDGLLAGVGEQYF
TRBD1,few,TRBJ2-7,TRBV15,TGTGCCACCAGCGAGGGACAGGGGGCGGGCTACGAGCAGTACTTC,CATSEGQGAGYEQYF
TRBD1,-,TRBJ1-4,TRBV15,TGTGCCACCAGCAGGGACAGGGCCGAAAAACTGTTTTTT,CATSRDRAEKLFF
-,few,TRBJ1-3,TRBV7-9,TGTGCCAGCAGCTTTCACAGGTTCTCTGGAAACACCATATATTTT,CASSFHRFSGNTIYF